This section outlines one T cell receptor (beta chain) sequence together with its context. The record originates from a study of blood T cell repertoires in COVID-19. V was trimmed by 0 bases and J by 7 bases, leaving 9 bases between them. Germline V lookup: CDR1 ENHRY, CDR2 SYGVKD. The CDR3 is 13 amino acids. How the authors handled the data: Amplified reference gene primers provided the basis for estimating nucleated cell counts. The method was immunoSEQ multiplex PCR; TCRdb's version includes in-frame clones alone and lacks a portion of them. The V and J calls and clone size are taken from that table; D and trimming were inferred from the DNA. The table includes some 250,000 clones, around 93% detected once.

The specimen sequenced was PBMCs or T cells enriched from blood (not recorded which). This chain joins TRBV10-3 and TRBJ1-2, with D perhaps matching TRBD1 (6 bases). The receptor's source is a human donor in a cohort exposed to, infected with or recovered from COVID-19 (not recorded which). The donor label of this sample is uncertain. CDR3 nucleotides: TGTGCCATCAGTGAGTCAGGGGGAACTGGCTACACCTTC. This encodes CAISESGGTGYTF.